This passage covers 23 T cell receptor beta chains from one sample sequenced in a study of blood T cell repertoires in COVID-19. Measured with immunoSEQ multiplex PCR; TCRdb has only the in-frame clones, and not every one. This sample carries over 85,000 clones, about 85% of them seen once, and the ten largest clones take 35% to 40%. Material for sequencing was peripheral blood. The receptors were gathered from a man of 80 years or more with acute or convalescent COVID-19.

The chain is built from TRBV24-1 and TRBJ1-1; no reliable D call. The CDR3 has 13 residues. The germline V gene has CDR1 KGHDR and CDR2 SFDVKD. V was pared by 4 bases and J by 4 bases, with 9 bases between. CDR3 region: CATSDRRGTEAFF. CDR3 coding DNA: TGTGCCACCAGTGACCGCCGCGGCACTGAAGCTTTCTTT.

The DNA of the CDR3 is TGCGCCAGCAGTTCCCTAGATTATAGCAATCAGCCCCAGCATTTT. This gives the protein CASSSLDYSNQPQHF. The chain couples TRBV5-1 to TRBJ1-5, with D hard to call. V was trimmed by 5 bases and J by 0 bases, leaving 12 bases between them. CDR1 and CDR2 (germline): SGHRS, YFSETQ. This CDR3 has 15 residues.

In its sample, this clone was seen a few times. The chain recombines TRBV27 with TRBJ1-6, with a possible D match to TRBD1 (6 bases). V was shortened by 1 base and J by 8 bases, with 15 bases between the two germline ends. This CDR3 is 16 amino acids long. Germline lookup yields CDR1 MNHEY and CDR2 SMNVEV (reference sequence). This CDR3 reads CASSLYSGAGDSPLHF. The CDR3 DNA reads as TGTGCCAGCAGTTTATACTCAGGGGCTGGGGATTCACCCCTCCACTTT.

This clone has a count of ten or more. The V and J genes are TRBV2 and TRBJ2-7; D is undetermined. The V and J ends lost 7 bases and 0 bases respectively, with 10 bases between them. Germline CDR1 SNHLY, CDR2 FYNNEI. CDR3 length: 13 residues. The CDR3, as DNA: TGTGCCAGCATGGCGGTGAGCTCCTACGAGCAGTACTTC. Protein product: CASMAVSSYEQYF.

This sequence joins TRBV25-1 and TRBJ1-2; D is undetermined. Trimming cost V 3 bases and J 8 bases, with 10 bases left between them. CDR3 length: 12 amino acids. Germline values: CDR1 MGHDK, CDR2 SYGVNS. The CDR3 DNA is TGTGCCAGCAGTGAGAGCCAGCGGGGCTACACCTTC. Protein: CASSESQRGYTF.

This sequence joins TRBV18 and TRBJ2-7; 7 bases fit TRBD2. Per the germline V gene, CDR1 is KGHSH and CDR2 is LQKENI. This CDR3 is built from 17 residues. With V trimmed by 5 bases and J by 3 bases, 16 bases remained unmatched. For the CDR3, the DNA is TGTGCCAGCTCAAGTGGCGGCGGGAGTGGCGGGTACTACGAGCAGTACTTC. This encodes CASSSGGGSGGYYEQYF.

The genes are TRBV29-1 and TRBJ2-7; no firm D call. The CDR3 totals 11 residues. Germline values: CDR1 SQVTM, CDR2 ANQGSEA. Trimming took 3 bases from V and 4 from J, leaving 7 bases between them. The CDR3 loop is CSVEWSYEQYF. The CDR3 DNA is TGCAGCGTTGAGTGGAGTTACGAGCAGTACTTC.

This chain connects TRBV19 to TRBJ1-2; 11 positions agree with TRBD1. The J segment lost 4 bases and the V segment lost 6 bases, leaving 13 bases of the junction unmatched. The germline V gene encodes CDR1 LNHDA and CDR2 SQIVND (reference sequence). CDR3 size: 17 residues. The CDR3 spells CASSRIPGTGGSYGYTF. The CDR3, as DNA: TGTGCCAGTAGCAGAATACCCGGGACAGGGGGAAGCTATGGCTACACCTTC.

The gene calls are TRBV27 and TRBJ2-7, with 7 bases fitting TRBD1. The CDR3 is made up of 14 amino acids. The ends lost 5 bases at V and 5 bases at J; junction bases unmatched: 9. In germline, CDR1 is MNHEY, CDR2 SMNVEV (reference sequence). The CDR3, as DNA: TGTGCCAGCAGTCGCACAGGGGCTTTAGACGAGCAGTACTTC. Amino acid sequence: CASSRTGALDEQYF.

V is TRBV6-5 and J is TRBJ2-7; 7 positions match TRBD1. Germline CDR1 is MNHEY and CDR2 is SVGAGI. This CDR3 is built from 14 residues. The V and J ends lost 6 bases and 2 bases, in that order; junction bases with no gene match: 7. This chain's CDR3 is CASRLDRPPYEQYF. In DNA, the CDR3 is TGTGCCAGCAGACTGGACAGGCCCCCCTACGAGCAGTACTTC.

The rearrangement joins TRBV15 to TRBJ2-7, with 9 positions matching TRBD1. The V segment lost 1 base and the J segment 5 bases; nucleotides outside the gene matches: 3. The CDR3 extends over 14 amino acids. Germline loops: CDR1 LNHNV, CDR2 YYDKDF (reference sequence). The CDR3 loop reads CATSRAGTGNEQYF. The CDR3 DNA reads TGTGCCACCAGCAGAGCCGGGACAGGGAACGAGCAGTACTTC.

J is TRBJ1-1 and V is TRBV2; D gene unclear. Trimming removed 0 bases at V and 5 bases at J, with 10 bases between. The CDR3 length is 14 residues. Germline CDR1 reads SNHLY; CDR2 reads FYNNEI. This CDR3 reads CASSEAPQRTEAFF. CDR3 DNA sequence: TGTGCCAGCAGTGAAGCGCCCCAGCGAACTGAAGCTTTCTTT.

The chain is built from TRBV28 and TRBJ1-5, with a tentative D call TRBD1 (6 bases). Per the germline V gene, CDR1 is MDHEN and CDR2 is SYDVKM. V was shortened by 5 bases and J by 3 bases, with 14 bases between the two germline ends. This CDR3 region has 15 residues. The CDR3 here is CASSQKQGDNQPQHF. Here the CDR3 DNA reads TGTGCCAGCAGTCAGAAACAGGGAGACAATCAGCCCCAGCATTTT.

The J gene is TRBJ1-2, the V gene TRBV15, with TRBD1 identical over 9 bases. This CDR3 contains 15 residues. With V trimmed by 3 bases and J by 6 bases, 8 bases remained unmatched. CDR1 is LNHNV and CDR2 is YYDKDF in the germline V gene (reference sequence). In DNA, the CDR3 is TGTGCCACCAGCAGCCTCGACAGGGGGAACAATGGCTACACCTTC. Amino acid sequence: CATSSLDRGNNGYTF. Looking up the rest from reference TRBV15 and TRBJ1-2 gives the full variable domain: DAMVIQNPRYQVTQFGKPVTLSCSQTLNHNVMYWYQQKSSQAPKLLFHYYDKDFNNEADTPDNFQSRRPNTSFCFLDIRSPGLGDTAMYLCATSSLDRGNNGYTFGSGTRLTVV.

This clone has a single count. The chain joins TRBV7-6 to TRBJ2-7; 7 bases align to TRBD1. This CDR3 region has 14 residues. The J segment lost 2 bases and the V segment lost 2 bases, leaving 3 bases of the junction unmatched. The germline CDR1 and CDR2 sequences are SGHVS and FNYEAQ. This chain's CDR3 is CASSLTGAAYEQYF. CDR3 sequence (DNA): TGTGCCAGCAGCTTAACAGGGGCGGCCTACGAGCAGTACTTC.

This chain uses TRBV6-6 with TRBJ2-2; 8 bases fit TRBD2. CDR1 and CDR2 (germline): MNHNY, SVGAGI (reference sequence). The CDR3 has 15 amino acids. Unmatched junction bases numbered 10, after V lost 5 bases and J lost 8 bases. CDR3 region: CASSIGLAKRGELFF. The CDR3 nucleotides are TGTGCCAGCAGTATCGGACTAGCCAAACGTGGGGAGCTGTTTTTT.

This chain uses TRBV5-1 with TRBJ2-1; D is unresolved. Between the trimmed V and J ends, which lost 1 base and 3 bases, there was a span of 14 bases. This CDR3 region has 16 residues. Looked up from germline, CDR1 is SGHRS and CDR2 is YFSETQ. This CDR3 reads CASSLNVPTGYNEQFF. The CDR3 region has the DNA TGCGCCAGCAGCTTGAACGTCCCCACCGGCTACAATGAGCAGTTCTTC.

The V and J genes are TRBV6-5 and TRBJ2-1, with 11 bases lining up with TRBD2. Germline V gene sequence: CDR1 MNHEY, CDR2 SVGAGI. The CDR3 loop spans 16 amino acids. V trimming: 0 bases; J trimming: 6 bases; junction bases outside the gene matches: 4. The CDR3 region is CASSYSSLAGVNEQFF. Here the CDR3 DNA reads TGTGCCAGCAGTTACTCGTCACTAGCGGGAGTCAATGAGCAGTTCTTC.

The chain couples TRBV5-6 to TRBJ1-5, with 8 bases matching TRBD1. Germline V gives CDR1 SGHDT, CDR2 YYEEEE. The CDR3 sequence is 15 residues long. V gave up 0 bases and J gave up 6 bases; unmatched junction bases: 5. In nucleotides, the CDR3 is TGTGCCAGCAGCTTGGATGGACAGGGCGGTCAGCCCCAGCATTTT. Its protein is CASSLDGQGGQPQHF. Using reference TRBV5-6 and TRBJ1-5 for the parts outside the CDR3, the full variable domain is DAGVTQSPTHLIKTRGQQVTLRCSPKSGHDTVSWYQQALGQGPQFIFQYYEEEERQRGNFPDRFSGHQFPNYSSELNVNALLLGDSALYLCASSLDGQGGQPQHFGDGTRLSIL.

This clone was seen once. Written as DNA, the CDR3 is TGTGCCAGTAGTATAGTCGGGAGCGAGACCCAGTACTTC. This codes for CASSIVGSETQYF. The chain recombines TRBV19 with TRBJ2-5; perhaps TRBD2 as D (6 bases). The CDR3 is 13 amino acids. Germline assignment: CDR1 LNHDA and CDR2 SQIVND (reference sequence). V dropped 1 base and J dropped 5 bases, with 8 bases sitting between them.

The chain recombines TRBV10-2 with TRBJ2-2; 9 bases line up with TRBD1. There are 14 residues in the CDR3. In germline, CDR1 is WSHSY, CDR2 SAAADI. The ends lost 8 bases at V and 5 bases at J; junction bases unmatched: 6. DNA for the CDR3: TGCGCCAGCGTTGACAGGGGGGAAACCGGGGAGCTGTTTTTT. It codes for CASVDRGETGELFF.

The chain carries TRBV5-1 and TRBJ2-3, with 12 bases lining up with TRBD2. Trimming took 4 bases from V and 1 from J; bases not matched to a gene: 7. Germline V gives CDR1 SGHRS, CDR2 YFSETQ. The CDR3 consists of 17 residues. The CDR3 coding sequence is TGCGCCAGCAGCACAAGACTAGCGGGAGCAGGCACAGATACGCAGTATTTT. Its translation is CASSTRLAGAGTDTQYF.

The rearrangement links TRBV7-2 to TRBJ2-3; 8 bases agree with TRBD1. The CDR3 has 17 residues. V lost 3 bases and J lost 3; bases outside the gene matches: 11. Germline V gene data show CDR1 as SGHTA and CDR2 as FQGNSA. In nucleotides, the CDR3 is TGTGCCAGCAGCTTGCACCGACAGGGGAGTTTAACAGATACGCAGTATTTT. Protein product: CASSLHRQGSLTDTQYF.